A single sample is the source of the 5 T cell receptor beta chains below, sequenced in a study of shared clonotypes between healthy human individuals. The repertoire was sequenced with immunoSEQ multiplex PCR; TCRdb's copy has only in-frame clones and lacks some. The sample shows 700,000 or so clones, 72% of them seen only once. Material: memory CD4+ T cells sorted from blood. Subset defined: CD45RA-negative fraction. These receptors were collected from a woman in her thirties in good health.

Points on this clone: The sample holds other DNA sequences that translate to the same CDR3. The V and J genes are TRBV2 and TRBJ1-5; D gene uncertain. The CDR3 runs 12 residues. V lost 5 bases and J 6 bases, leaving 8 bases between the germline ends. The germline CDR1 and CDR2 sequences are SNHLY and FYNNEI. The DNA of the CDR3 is TGTGCCAGCAGTATACGAGGTCAGCCCCAGCATTTT. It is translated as CASSIRGQPQHF.

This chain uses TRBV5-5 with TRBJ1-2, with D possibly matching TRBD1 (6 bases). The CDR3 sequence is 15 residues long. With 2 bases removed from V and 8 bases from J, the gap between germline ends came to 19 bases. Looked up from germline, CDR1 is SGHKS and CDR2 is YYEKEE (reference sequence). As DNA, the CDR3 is TGTGCCAGCAGCTTACGAGGAACGGACGGACAGGGCTACACCTTC. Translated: CASSLRGTDGQGYTF.

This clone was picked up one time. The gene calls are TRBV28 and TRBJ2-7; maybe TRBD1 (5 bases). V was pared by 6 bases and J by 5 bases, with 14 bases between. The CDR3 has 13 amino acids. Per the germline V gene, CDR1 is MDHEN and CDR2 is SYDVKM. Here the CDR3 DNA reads TGTGCCAGCAGCAGGGATAGAACCCACGAGCAGTACTTC. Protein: CASSRDRTHEQYF.

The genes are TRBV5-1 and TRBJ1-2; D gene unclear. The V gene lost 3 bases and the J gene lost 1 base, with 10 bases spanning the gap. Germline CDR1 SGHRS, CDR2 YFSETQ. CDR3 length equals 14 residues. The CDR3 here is CASSYNGGNYGYTF. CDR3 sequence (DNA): TGCGCCAGCAGCTACAACGGCGGTAACTATGGCTACACCTTC.

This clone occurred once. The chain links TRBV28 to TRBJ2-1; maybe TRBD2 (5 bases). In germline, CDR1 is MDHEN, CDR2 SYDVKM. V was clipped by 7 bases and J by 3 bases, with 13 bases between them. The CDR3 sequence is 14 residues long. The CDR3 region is CASNERSYYNEQFF. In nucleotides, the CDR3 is TGTGCCAGCAATGAGCGGTCCTACTACAATGAGCAGTTCTTC.